In this sample, the clone carrying this TCR beta chain turned up a few times. The CDR3 runs to 12 residues. Germline V lookup: CDR1 SGHRS, CDR2 YFSETQ. The V end was cut by 4 bases, the J end by 9 bases, with 8 bases between. TCRdb reanalysed the 5' RACE reads using MiXCR and keeps one entry per CDR3 protein. The repertoire holds a few hundred thousand distinct CDR3 sequences, with approximately 4% as singletons. This specimen belongs to a study of T cells after yellow fever vaccination. The genes are TRBV5-1 and TRBJ2-6, with D unresolved. The starting material was PBMCs, obtained 15 days after the yellow fever booster vaccination. This TCR was sampled from a man younger than 35 who received the YFV17D yellow fever vaccine. CDR3 sequence: CASSPKGNVLTF. The CDR3 region has the DNA TGCGCCAGCAGCCCAAAGGGCAACGTCCTGACTTTC.